This passage covers 5 T cell receptor beta chains from one sample sequenced in a study of memory CD4+ T cells and cytomegalovirus serostatus. Some clones are missing from TCRdb's copy, which holds only in-frame ones; the method was immunoSEQ multiplex PCR. This sample yields tens of thousands of clones, of which around three quarters are seen a single time; about 2.6% belongs to the top ten. The sort gate was single viable CD3+CD4+CD8-CD45RO+ cells for memory CD4+ T cells. Sequences were obtained from memory CD4+ T cells from blood. The origin of the receptors is an adult in good health and CMV-seropositive.

In its sample, this clone is medium-sized (0.01 to 0.1%). V and J are TRBV2 and TRBJ2-5; TRBD2 agrees at 7 bases. CDR3 length: 14 amino acids. Germline CDR1 and CDR2: SNHLY and FYNNEI. V gave up 5 bases and J gave up 3 bases; unmatched junction bases: 6. In DNA, the CDR3 is TGTGCCAGCAGTCGGGACTATGCGAAAGAGACCCAGTACTTC. It codes for CASSRDYAKETQYF.

This clone was counted once. This chain links TRBV6-4 with TRBJ2-6; D not certain. Germline CDR1 reads MRHNA; CDR2 reads SNTAGT. V was cut by 11 bases and J by 1 base, with 9 bases left in between. This CDR3 has 13 residues. CDR3 sequence (DNA): TGTGCCCTGTCTAGTTCTGGGGCCAACGTCCTGACTTTC. Its protein product is CALSSSGANVLTF.

The V call is TRBV28, the J call TRBJ2-3; D not resolved. The CDR3 extends over 17 amino acids. CDR1 and CDR2 (germline): MDHEN, SYDVKM. V was pared by 5 bases and J by 0 bases, with 18 bases between. The chain's CDR3 is CASSPEELLSSTDTQYF. The CDR3, as DNA: TGTGCCAGCAGTCCCGAAGAGTTGCTGTCTAGCACAGATACGCAGTATTTT.

The chain links TRBV15 to TRBJ1-1, with D possibly matching TRBD1 (5 bases). CDR1 is LNHNV, CDR2 YYDKDF, per germline (reference sequence). V dropped 2 bases and J dropped 0 bases, with 10 bases sitting between them. The CDR3 runs to 15 residues. The CDR3 is CATSRREGMNTEAFF. In DNA form, the CDR3 reads TGTGCCACCAGCAGAAGGGAGGGGATGAACACTGAAGCTTTCTTT.

J is TRBJ2-7 and V is TRBV5-3, with D unclear. TRBV5-3 is known as an ORF, though its function is uncertain. V lost 3 bases to trimming and J lost 5 bases, with 12 bases between them. This CDR3 contains 13 residues. The CDR3, as DNA: TGTGCCAGAAGCTCCCTGGGCCCTGACGAGCAGTACTTC. Its translation is CARSSLGPDEQYF.